This T cell receptor beta chain was captured by sequencing in a study of T cell changes during pregnancy in multiple sclerosis. There are 15 residues in the CDR3. The germline V and J ends were trimmed by 7 bases and 2 bases, with 15 bases remaining between them. Germline V gives CDR1 ENHRY, CDR2 SYGVKD. The data were produced by immunoSEQ multiplex PCR, yet TCRdb's version contains in-frame clones alone and is incomplete. The sample has about 61,000 clones; 85% to 90% are singletons. The input for sequencing was peripheral blood, taken in the first trimester of pregnancy. J is TRBJ1-3 and V is TRBV10-3; D remains unclear. This receptor was identified in a female donor in good health, enrolled as a control in a pregnancy study. CDR3 nucleotide sequence: TGTGCCATCAATAACTTCGGGAGGACTGGAAACACCATATATTTT. Residues: CAINNFGRTGNTIYF.